The rows below give T cell receptor beta chains drawn from one sample of a study of blood T cell repertoires in COVID-19. The table came from immunoSEQ multiplex PCR; TCRdb's copy has only in-frame clones and leaves some out. The sample comprises fewer than 250,000 clones, around 84% of which are singletons, and approximately 10% rests with the top ten. The sequenced sample was peripheral blood. Receptors were obtained from a man between 50 and 59 years old with COVID-19, enrolled during active disease. CDR3s include the opening cysteine and the closing phenylalanine or tryptophan. A D gene is named only where the DNA matches it firmly. Only some rows state a clone size, as once, few, many or a class for expanded clones.

size,V,J,D,DNA,CDR3
-,TRBV7-2,TRBJ2-1,-,TGTGCCAGCAGCTTAGCGGGGGGGCTATACAATGAGCAGTTCTTC,CASSLAGGLYNEQFF
-,TRBV2,TRBJ2-5,-,TGTGCCAGCAGTTTGGGACATCTCCAAGAGACCCAGTACTTC,CASSLGHLQETQYF
-,TRBV18,TRBJ1-1,-,TGTGCCAGCTCACTAGCCGGGTTGAACACTGAAGCTTTCTTT,CASSLAGLNTEAFF
-,TRBV10-3,TRBJ2-3,TRBD1,TGTGCCGGGGCGCAGGGGGGCACAGATACGCAGTATTTT,CAGAQGGTDTQYF
-,TRBV7-6,TRBJ2-5,TRBD1,TGTGCCAGCAGCGTTCCGGGACAGGCCTATGGGGAGACCCAGTACTTC,CASSVPGQAYGETQYF
-,TRBV7-2,TRBJ2-1,-,TGTGCCAGCAGCTTACGGTTTCCAGGGCGGAATGAGCAGTTCTTC,CASSLRFPGRNEQFF
-,TRBV14,TRBJ2-7,TRBD1,TGTGCCAGCAGCTTGGGACAGGCCACCTACGAGCAGTACTTC,CASSLGQATYEQYF
-,TRBV10-2,TRBJ1-4,-,TGCGCCAGCAGTCAAGAAGGGGGGGTTGGTGAAAAACTGTTTTTT,CASSQEGGVGEKLFF
once,TRBV5-1,TRBJ1-1,-,TGCGCCAGCAGCTTTTCGGGGGACACTGAAGCTTTCTTT,CASSFSGDTEAFF
once,TRBV11-2,TRBJ2-1,-,TGTGCCAGCAGCTTAGGACTTCCTCGGGGGTGGTCCTACAATGAGCAGTTCTTC,CASSLGLPRGWSYNEQFF
-,TRBV27,TRBJ2-2,-,TGTGCCAGCAGAGGTCATGTGGGGGGGCCTAATGAGCTGTTTTTT,CASRGHVGGPNELFF
few,TRBV5-1,TRBJ1-4,TRBD1,TGCGCCAGCAGCGCCCTAACAGGGGGGGATGAAAAACTGTTTTTT,CASSALTGGDEKLFF
-,TRBV6-5,TRBJ1-5,-,TGTGCCAGCAGCCCCCAGGGGATTTATCAGCCCCAGCATTTT,CASSPQGIYQPQHF
few,TRBV30,TRBJ1-1,-,TGTGCCTGGAGAGGTTGGCCGACAAACACTGAAGCTTTCTTT,CAWRGWPTNTEAFF
-,TRBV6-5,TRBJ2-7,TRBD1,TGTGCCACTGGGACAGGCCCCTCCTACGAGCAGTACTTC,CATGTGPSYEQYF
-,TRBV7-9,TRBJ2-2,TRBD2,TGTGCCAGCAGGCGTACTGCGGGAGACACCGGGGAGCTGTTTTTT,CASRRTAGDTGELFF
-,TRBV29-1,TRBJ1-5,-,TGCAGCGTTGCATCAGCTGACTTAAATCAGCCCCAGCATTTT,CSVASADLNQPQHF
-,TRBV13,TRBJ2-7,TRBD1,TGTGCCAGCAGCTTAGGGAGGGACAGGGGAAACTCCTACGAGCAGTACTTC,CASSLGRDRGNSYEQYF
-,TRBV3-1/TRBV3-2,TRBJ1-2,-,TGTGCCAGCAGCCTCGGGGGGAACTATGGCTACACCTTC,CASSLGGNYGYTF
-,TRBV15,TRBJ1-2,-,TGTGCCACCAGCAGAGATCAGGGAATTTTTGGCTACACCTTC,CATSRDQGIFGYTF
-,TRBV19,TRBJ2-5,TRBD2,TGTGCCAGTAAGTCAGCGGGAGGCTACCAAGAGACCCAGTACTTC,CASKSAGGYQETQYF
-,TRBV18,TRBJ2-1,-,TGTGCCAGCTCACCACCGGCTAATGAGCAGTTCTTC,CASSPPANEQFF
-,TRBV6-2/TRBV6-3,TRBJ1-1,-,TGTGCCAGCAGCCCGGCGGGGCGGAACACTGAAGCTTTCTTT,CASSPAGRNTEAFF
-,TRBV23-1,TRBJ2-3,-,TGCGCCAGCAGTCAATCCCCGGGGTCTAGCACAGATACGCAGTATTTT,CASSQSPGSSTDTQYF
few,TRBV7-6,TRBJ2-7,TRBD1,TGTGCCAGCAGCTTAGCTCTCGGGACAGGAAACGAGCAGTACTTC,CASSLALGTGNEQYF
-,TRBV10-3,TRBJ2-7,-,TGTGCCATCAGTGGTTTAATTGGCAGGGAAGACTACGAGCAGTACTTC,CAISGLIGREDYEQYF
-,TRBV18,TRBJ2-7,-,TGTGCCAGCTCACCCTCAGATAACGCCTACGAGCAGTACTTC,CASSPSDNAYEQYF
-,TRBV9,TRBJ2-1,-,TGTGCCAGCAGCGACCAGGTAGCCTACAATGAGCAGTTCTTC,CASSDQVAYNEQFF